Listed below are T cell receptor beta chains from one sample, sequenced in a study of OX40 agonist ivuxolimab in advanced cancers. Produced via immunoSEQ multiplex PCR; TCRdb's table is partial and in-frame only. Found here are 15,000 to 20,000 clones, roughly 80% of them singletons; the top ten hold over 20%. This specimen was CD4+ or CD8+ T cells sorted from blood, taken in a trial of the OX40 agonist ivuxolimab. These receptors were collected from an adult with an advanced solid tumor such as melanoma, head and neck, liver or kidney cancer. Both conserved end residues are trimmed from each CDR3. D genes are given only for firm matches.

>11|TRBV5-6|.|TRBJ2-2
ASSSTVTGELF
>15|TRBV5-8|.|TRBJ1-5
ASSLDRKLYSNQPQH
>13|TRBV7-6|.|TRBJ1-1
ASSSPRGANTEAF
>14|TRBV9|.|TRBJ1-3
ASSVSPVKSGNTIY
>11|TRBV5-5|.|TRBJ2-1
ASSLVGVDEQF
>11|TRBV5-4|.|TRBJ2-3
ASSLDSADTQY
>10|TRBV5-1|.|TRBJ1-1
ASSEGTRAAF
>12|TRBV4-1|.|TRBJ2-7
ASSQDLGRNEQY
>12|TRBV6-7|TRBD1|TRBJ2-7
ASRYRTGAYEQY
>11|TRBV6-5|.|TRBJ2-5
ASSYPGTETQY
>11|TRBV4-1|.|TRBJ2-2
ASSQLITGELF
>13|TRBV5-4|TRBD2|TRBJ2-7
ASSLAAGVFYEQY
>12|TRBV28|.|TRBJ2-5
ASTTGQHQETQY
>12|TRBV6-5|TRBD1|TRBJ2-7
ASSYPGQGYEQY
>11|TRBV11-2|.|TRBJ1-5
ASSLDRYQPQH
>11|TRBV4-2|.|TRBJ2-7
ASRDRRSYEQY
>9|TRBV6-5|.|TRBJ2-1
ASSGSAEQF
>14|TRBV15|.|TRBJ2-5
ATSRDNREIQETQY
>13|TRBV7-9|.|TRBJ2-1
ASSFGGDLYNEQF
>13|TRBV9|.|TRBJ1-6
ASSGGGSYNSPLH
>10|TRBV28|TRBD2|TRBJ2-7
ASIGGSYEQY
>12|TRBV5-6|.|TRBJ2-7
ASSLGVASGEQY
>11|TRBV9|.|TRBJ2-1
ASSVFARNEQF